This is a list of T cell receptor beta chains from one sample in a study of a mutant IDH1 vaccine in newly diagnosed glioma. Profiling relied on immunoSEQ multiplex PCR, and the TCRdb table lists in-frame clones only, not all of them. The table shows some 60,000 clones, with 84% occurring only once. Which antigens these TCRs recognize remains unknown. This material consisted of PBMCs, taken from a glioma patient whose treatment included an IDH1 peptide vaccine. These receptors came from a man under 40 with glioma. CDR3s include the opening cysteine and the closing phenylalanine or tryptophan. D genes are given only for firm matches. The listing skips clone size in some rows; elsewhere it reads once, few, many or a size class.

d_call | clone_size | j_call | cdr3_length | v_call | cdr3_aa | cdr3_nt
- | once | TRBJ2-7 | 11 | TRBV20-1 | CSASVGYEQYF | TGCAGTGCTAGTGTGGGCTACGAGCAGTACTTC
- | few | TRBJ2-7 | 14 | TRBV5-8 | CASSLVGLSYEQYF | TGTGCCAGCAGCTTAGTGGGTCTTTCCTACGAGCAGTACTTC
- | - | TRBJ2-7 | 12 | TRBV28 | CASSGGHLEQYF | TGTGCCAGCAGTGGGGGACACCTCGAGCAGTACTTC
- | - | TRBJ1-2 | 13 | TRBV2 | CASKGTRDYGYTF | TGTGCCAGCAAAGGTACGCGCGACTATGGCTACACCTTC
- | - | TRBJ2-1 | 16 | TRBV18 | CASSPPGPMTYNEQFF | TGTGCCAGCTCACCACCGGGTCCCATGACTTACAATGAGCAGTTCTTC
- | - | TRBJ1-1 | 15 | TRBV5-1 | CASSLAQGGSTEAFF | TGCGCCAGCAGCTTGGCCCAGGGTGGGAGCACTGAAGCTTTCTTT
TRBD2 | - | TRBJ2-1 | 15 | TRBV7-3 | CASSPGGTSYNEQFF | TGTGCCAGCAGCCCCGGGGGGACCAGTTACAATGAGCAGTTCTTC
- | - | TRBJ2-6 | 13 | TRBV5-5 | CASSLDRANVLTF | TGTGCCAGCAGCTTGGACAGGGCCAACGTCCTGACTTTC
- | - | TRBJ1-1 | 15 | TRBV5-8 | CASSQETTVNTEAFF | TGTGCCAGCAGCCAGGAAACGACGGTGAACACTGAAGCTTTCTTT
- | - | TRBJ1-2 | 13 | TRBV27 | CASSLIGGRGYTF | TGTGCCAGCAGTTTAATTGGGGGAAGAGGCTACACCTTC
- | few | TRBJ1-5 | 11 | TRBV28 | CASSPAGAQHF | TGTGCCAGCAGCCCCGCAGGGGCCCAGCATTTT
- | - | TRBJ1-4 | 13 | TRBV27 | CASSFDSNEKLFF | TGTGCCAGCAGTTTTGACAGTAATGAAAAACTGTTTTTT
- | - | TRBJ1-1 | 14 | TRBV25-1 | CASSEMGYGAEAFF | TGTGCCAGCAGTGAAATGGGTTACGGCGCTGAAGCTTTCTTT
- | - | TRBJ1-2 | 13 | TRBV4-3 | CASSRDGSSGYTF | TGCGCCAGCAGCCGAGACGGATCCTCCGGCTACACCTTC
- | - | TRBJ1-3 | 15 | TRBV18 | CASSPLSSDRNTIYF | TGTGCCAGCTCACCACTCTCTTCCGACAGAAACACCATATATTTT
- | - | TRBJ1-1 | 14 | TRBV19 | CASSSRGDGVWAFF | TGTGCCAGTAGTTCTCGGGGAGATGGGGTGTGGGCTTTCTTT
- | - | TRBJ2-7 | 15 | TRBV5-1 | CASSTDSQSRYEQYF | TGCGCCAGCAGCACCGACAGTCAAAGCAGGTACGAGCAGTACTTC
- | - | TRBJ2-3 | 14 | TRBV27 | CASSSQKESVTQYF | TGTGCCAGCAGTTCCCAGAAGGAGTCCGTTACGCAGTATTTT
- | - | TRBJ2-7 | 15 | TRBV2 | CASSETGGRRVEQYF | TGTGCCAGCAGTGAAACGGGGGGCCGGCGGGTCGAGCAGTACTTC
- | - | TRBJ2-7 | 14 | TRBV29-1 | CSVETQSASGEQYF | TGCAGCGTCGAAACCCAGTCCGCTTCAGGCGAGCAGTACTTC
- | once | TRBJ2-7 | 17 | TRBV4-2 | CASSQVTRGHPTYEQYF | TGTGCCAGCAGCCAAGTGACAAGGGGACATCCTACCTACGAGCAGTACTTC
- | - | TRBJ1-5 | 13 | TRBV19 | CASSLQGNQPQHF | TGTGCCAGTAGTCTCCAGGGAAATCAGCCCCAGCATTTT
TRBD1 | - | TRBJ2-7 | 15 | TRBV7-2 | CASSRDGTGVYEQYF | TGTGCCAGCAGTCGGGATGGGACAGGAGTCTACGAGCAGTACTTC
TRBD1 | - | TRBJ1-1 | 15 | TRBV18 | CASSPGTGANTEAFF | TGTGCCAGCTCACCTGGGACAGGCGCTAACACTGAAGCTTTCTTT
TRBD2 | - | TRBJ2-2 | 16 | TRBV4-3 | CASSQDPAGDTGELFF | TGCGCCAGCAGCCAAGATCCAGCGGGGGACACCGGGGAGCTGTTTTTT
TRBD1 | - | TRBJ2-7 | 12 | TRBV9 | CASSLQGSEQYF | TGTGCCAGCAGCCTACAGGGGTCCGAGCAGTACTTC
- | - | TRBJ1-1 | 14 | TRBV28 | CASSLLNSGTRAFF | TGTGCCAGCAGTTTATTAAATAGTGGAACAAGAGCTTTCTTT
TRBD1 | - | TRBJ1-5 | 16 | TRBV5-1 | CASSLDGQGYGQPQHF | TGCGCCAGCAGCTTAGATGGACAGGGGTACGGGCAGCCCCAGCATTTT
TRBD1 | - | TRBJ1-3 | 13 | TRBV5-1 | CASSFGQGGTIYF | TGCGCCAGCAGCTTCGGACAGGGTGGGACCATATATTTT
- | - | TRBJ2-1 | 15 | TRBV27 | CASSPRDGAYNEQFF | TGTGCCAGCAGCCCGAGGGATGGAGCGTACAATGAGCAGTTCTTC
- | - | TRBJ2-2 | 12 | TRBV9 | CASSVVTGELFF | TGTGCCAGCAGCGTAGTTACCGGGGAGCTGTTTTTT
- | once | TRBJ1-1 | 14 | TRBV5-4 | CASSLDLLGAEAFF | TGTGCCAGCAGCTTGGATCTTTTAGGAGCTGAAGCTTTCTTT
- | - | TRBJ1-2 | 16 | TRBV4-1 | CASSQVSSQANYGYTF | TGCGCCAGCAGCCAAGTGTCCTCACAGGCTAACTATGGCTACACCTTC
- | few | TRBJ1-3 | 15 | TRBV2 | CASRGSGGLGNTIYF | TGTGCCAGCAGGGGATCGGGAGGGCTCGGAAACACCATATATTTT
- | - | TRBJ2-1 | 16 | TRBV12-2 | CASRRRQRGAYNEQFF | TGTGCAAGTCGCCGGAGACAGCGGGGGGCCTACAATGAGCAGTTCTTC
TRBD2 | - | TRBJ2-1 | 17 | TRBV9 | CASSVAPSGAPGHEQFF | TGTGCCAGCAGCGTGGCGCCTAGCGGGGCCCCAGGGCATGAGCAGTTCTTC
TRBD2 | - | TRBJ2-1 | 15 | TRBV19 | CASSSGSGPRNEQFF | TGTGCCAGTAGTTCGGGTAGCGGGCCACGCAATGAGCAGTTCTTC
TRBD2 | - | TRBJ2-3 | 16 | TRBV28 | CASSHWTSGGADTQYF | TGTGCCAGCAGTCATTGGACTAGCGGGGGGGCAGATACGCAGTATTTT
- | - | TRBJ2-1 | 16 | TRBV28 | CASSLYGTNPSNEQFF | TGTGCCAGCAGTTTATACGGGACAAACCCAAGCAATGAGCAGTTCTTC
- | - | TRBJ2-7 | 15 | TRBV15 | CATSSSREYSREQYF | TGTGCCACCAGCAGCTCCAGAGAGTACTCGAGGGAGCAGTACTTC
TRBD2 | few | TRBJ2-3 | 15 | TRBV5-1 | CASSLASGGGLTQYF | TGCGCCAGCAGCTTGGCTAGCGGGGGAGGACTTACGCAGTATTTT
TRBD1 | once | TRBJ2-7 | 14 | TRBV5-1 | CASSLAGTAYEQYF | TGCGCCAGCAGCTTGGCAGGGACAGCCTACGAGCAGTACTTC
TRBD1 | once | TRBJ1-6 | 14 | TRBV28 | CASSFGTGTSPLHF | TGTGCCAGCAGTTTCGGGACAGGGACATCACCCCTCCACTTT
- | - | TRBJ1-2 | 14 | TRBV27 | CASSPYGSSYGYTF | TGTGCCAGCAGTCCGTACGGGAGTAGCTATGGCTACACCTTC
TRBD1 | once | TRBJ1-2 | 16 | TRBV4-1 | CASSQAVTGTNYGYTF | TGCGCCAGCAGCCAAGCTGTGACAGGGACTAACTATGGCTACACCTTC
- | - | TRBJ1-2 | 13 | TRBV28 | CASSWGRLKDYTF | TGTGCCAGCAGTTGGGGCAGGCTTAAGGACTACACCTTC
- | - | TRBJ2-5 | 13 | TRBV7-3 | CASSTYREETQYF | TGTGCCAGCAGCACCTACAGGGAAGAGACCCAGTACTTC
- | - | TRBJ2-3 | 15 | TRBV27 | CASTKEEGATDTQYF | TGTGCCAGCACCAAAGAGGAGGGGGCTACAGATACGCAGTATTTT
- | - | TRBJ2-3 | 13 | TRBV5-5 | CASSPVYGDTQYF | TGTGCCAGCAGCCCGGTATACGGAGATACGCAGTATTTT
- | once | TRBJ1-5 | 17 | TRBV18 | CASSPLSDSPGNQPQHF | TGTGCCAGCTCACCACTTTCGGACAGTCCGGGCAATCAGCCCCAGCATTTT
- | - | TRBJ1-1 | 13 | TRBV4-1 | CASSQDRVIEAFF | TGCGCCAGCAGCCAAGACAGGGTAATTGAAGCTTTCTTT
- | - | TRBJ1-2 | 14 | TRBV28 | CASSYLGPTYGYTF | TGTGCCAGCAGTTACCTGGGTCCCACCTATGGCTACACCTTC
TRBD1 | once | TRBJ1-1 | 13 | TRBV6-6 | CASSQTGGFAAFF | TGTGCCAGCTCCCAAACAGGGGGCTTTGCAGCTTTCTTT
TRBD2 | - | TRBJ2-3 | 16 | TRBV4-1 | CASSQDISGGADTQYF | TGCGCCAGCAGCCAAGATATAAGCGGGGGGGCAGATACGCAGTATTTT
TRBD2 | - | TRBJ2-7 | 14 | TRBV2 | CASSGPSGRAEQYF | TGTGCCAGCAGTGGACCTAGCGGGAGAGCCGAGCAGTACTTC
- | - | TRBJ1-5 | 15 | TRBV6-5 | CASSYAGGGPQPQHF | TGTGCCAGCAGTTACGCGGGGGGAGGACCGCAGCCCCAGCATTTT
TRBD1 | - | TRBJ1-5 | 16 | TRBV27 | CASSSKTGGASQPQHF | TGTGCCAGCAGTTCCAAAACAGGGGGCGCGAGTCAGCCCCAGCATTTT
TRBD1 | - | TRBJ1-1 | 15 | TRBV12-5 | CASGPAGTGNTEAFF | TGTGCTAGTGGCCCGGCCGGGACAGGGAACACTGAAGCTTTCTTT
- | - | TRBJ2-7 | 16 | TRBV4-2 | CASSQGWDGSSYEQYF | TGTGCCAGCAGCCAAGGTTGGGACGGGAGCTCCTACGAGCAGTACTTC